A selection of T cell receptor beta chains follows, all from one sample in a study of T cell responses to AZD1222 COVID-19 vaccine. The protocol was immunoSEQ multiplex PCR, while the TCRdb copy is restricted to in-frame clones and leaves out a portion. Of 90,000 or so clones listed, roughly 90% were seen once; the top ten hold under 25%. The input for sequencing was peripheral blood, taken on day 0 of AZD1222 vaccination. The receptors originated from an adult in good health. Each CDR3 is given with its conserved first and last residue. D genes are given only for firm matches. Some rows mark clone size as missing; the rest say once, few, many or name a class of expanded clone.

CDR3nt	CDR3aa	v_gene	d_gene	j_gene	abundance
TGCGCCAGCAGCCGGGACTTCCCGAACACCGGGGAGCTGTTTTTT	CASSRDFPNTGELFF	TRBV4-3	-	TRBJ2-2	-
TGTGCCAGCAGCAACCGGCGAACTGAAGCTTTCTTT	CASSNRRTEAFF	TRBV11-2	-	TRBJ1-1	-
TGTGCCAGCAGTGAAGGCAGATATGGCTACACCTTC	CASSEGRYGYTF	TRBV6-1	-	TRBJ1-2	-
TGTGCCAGCAGTAGACAGAACACTGAAGCTTTCTTT	CASSRQNTEAFF	TRBV6-5	-	TRBJ1-1	-
TGTGCCAGCAGTCCACCACGGCTACAAGAGACCCAGTACTTC	CASSPPRLQETQYF	TRBV7-9	-	TRBJ2-5	once
TGTGCCAGCAGCTTAGGGTGGTCTAGCGGAGGGGGGGAGACCCAGTACTTC	CASSLGWSSGGGETQYF	TRBV7-2	-	TRBJ2-5	-
TGTGCCAGTAGTAAAGGGTGGGCGAACACCGGGGAGCTGTTTTTT	CASSKGWANTGELFF	TRBV19	-	TRBJ2-2	-
TGTGCCAGCAGCACGGACAGGGGAGAGACCCAGTACTTC	CASSTDRGETQYF	TRBV12-3/TRBV12-4	TRBD1	TRBJ2-5	-
TGTGCCAGCAGCCTAGGGCAGGGGAACACTGAAGCTTTCTTT	CASSLGQGNTEAFF	TRBV19	-	TRBJ1-1	-
TGCGCCAGCAGAATGAATCCTGACAGGGTGGATCAGCCCCAGCATTTT	CASRMNPDRVDQPQHF	TRBV5-1	TRBD1	TRBJ1-5	-
TGTGCCAGCAGTTACACAGGGTTACAGAATTCACCCCTCCACTTT	CASSYTGLQNSPLHF	TRBV6-5	-	TRBJ1-6	-
TGTGCCAGCAGCTCGCGCTGGGGGAGCACAGATACGCAGTATTTT	CASSSRWGSTDTQYF	TRBV7-8	-	TRBJ2-3	-
TGTGCCAGTAGTAGGGTTCTGGAAGAGACCCAGTACTTC	CASSRVLEETQYF	TRBV19	-	TRBJ2-5	-
TGCGCCAGCAGCTTGGTGGAGGGGCAAGATACGCAGTATTTT	CASSLVEGQDTQYF	TRBV5-1	-	TRBJ2-3	-
TGTGCCAGCAGCACAAGCGGGGGGGCCTACAATGAGCAGTTCTTC	CASSTSGGAYNEQFF	TRBV3-1/TRBV3-2	TRBD2	TRBJ2-1	-
TGTGCCAGCAGGCGGGGGCCTAACTATGGCTACACCTTC	CASRRGPNYGYTF	TRBV6-4	-	TRBJ1-2	-
TGTGCCAGCAGTGAGGGAAACAAAAACATTCAGTACTTC	CASSEGNKNIQYF	TRBV6-1	-	TRBJ2-4	-
TGTGCCAGTAGTATTACCACGGGACAGGGGTCCTACGAGCAGTACTTC	CASSITTGQGSYEQYF	TRBV19	TRBD1	TRBJ2-7	-
TGTGCCAGCTCACCACCGGGGGTATCGACCTACGAGCAGTACTTC	CASSPPGVSTYEQYF	TRBV18	-	TRBJ2-7	-
TGTGCCAGCAGCAGGGGCGGGAGTAATTACGAGCAGTACTTC	CASSRGGSNYEQYF	TRBV28	-	TRBJ2-7	-
TGTGCCAGCAGCGGAGGGGGCTGGGGTGGCTACACCTTC	CASSGGGWGGYTF	TRBV5-5	TRBD1	TRBJ1-2	few
TGTGCCAGCAGCTCGTGGACAGGGCTGAACACTGAAGCTTTCTTT	CASSSWTGLNTEAFF	TRBV5-4	TRBD1	TRBJ1-1	-
TGCGCCAGCAGCCAAGAGGATCGACTAGCCGCGGGAGATACGCAGTATTTT	CASSQEDRLAAGDTQYF	TRBV4-3	TRBD2	TRBJ2-3	few
TGTGCCAGCACCCGGGGACCAGATTCACCCCTCCACTTT	CASTRGPDSPLHF	TRBV6-5	-	TRBJ1-6	-
TGTGCCACCAGCAGAGGAGCGCTGACAAGCCCCTATAGCAATCAGCCCCAGCATTTT	CATSRGALTSPYSNQPQHF	TRBV15	-	TRBJ1-5	few
TGTGCCAGCAGTGAAAGTCTAGCGGTGGATGAGCAGTTCTTC	CASSESLAVDEQFF	TRBV2	TRBD2	TRBJ2-1	-
TGTGCCAGCTCCCCGCTGGGGCAAGGGAACACTGAAGCTTTCTTT	CASSPLGQGNTEAFF	TRBV25-1	-	TRBJ1-1	-
TGTGCCAGCTCCGGCGGGGAGGGAGCTCCAACCTACAATGAGCAGTTCTTC	CASSGGEGAPTYNEQFF	TRBV27	TRBD2	TRBJ2-1	-
TGTGCCACCAGCAGGCAGACAGGGTCCCACGAGCAGTACTTC	CATSRQTGSHEQYF	TRBV15	TRBD1	TRBJ2-7	-
TGTGCCAGCAGTCCCCAAGGGGCCGCGGACTACGAGCAGTACTTC	CASSPQGAADYEQYF	TRBV28	-	TRBJ2-7	-
TGTGCCAGCAGCGGGGGCATGAACACTGAAGCTTTCTTT	CASSGGMNTEAFF	TRBV9	-	TRBJ1-1	few
TGTGCCAGTCAGGGAAACACCGGGGAGCTGTTTTTT	CASQGNTGELFF	TRBV7-3	-	TRBJ2-2	-
TGTGCCATCAGTGAGTCACTAGCGGTCAATGAGCAGTTCTTC	CAISESLAVNEQFF	TRBV10-3	TRBD2	TRBJ2-1	-
TGTGCCAGCAGCCCGTGGACAGGGCAAGCTTTCTTT	CASSPWTGQAFF	TRBV9	TRBD1	TRBJ1-1	-
TGTGCCAGCAGCTTACAGGGGGCCTACACTGAAGCTTTCTTT	CASSLQGAYTEAFF	TRBV11-1	TRBD1	TRBJ1-1	-
TGTGCCAGCTCACCCGGGGACTATGGCTACACCTTC	CASSPGDYGYTF	TRBV18	-	TRBJ1-2	-
TGTGCCAGCAGCTTAGCGCTCAGGGAAGCTGGGGCCAACGTCCTGACTTTC	CASSLALREAGANVLTF	TRBV7-2	-	TRBJ2-6	-
TGTGCCAGCAGTTACAGTCGGGGACAACTCGAAAAACTGTTTTTT	CASSYSRGQLEKLFF	TRBV6-2/TRBV6-3	-	TRBJ1-4	-
TGTGCCAGCAGCTTCCACGGACAGGGGCCAAACTACGAGCAGTACTTC	CASSFHGQGPNYEQYF	TRBV7-9	TRBD1	TRBJ2-7	-